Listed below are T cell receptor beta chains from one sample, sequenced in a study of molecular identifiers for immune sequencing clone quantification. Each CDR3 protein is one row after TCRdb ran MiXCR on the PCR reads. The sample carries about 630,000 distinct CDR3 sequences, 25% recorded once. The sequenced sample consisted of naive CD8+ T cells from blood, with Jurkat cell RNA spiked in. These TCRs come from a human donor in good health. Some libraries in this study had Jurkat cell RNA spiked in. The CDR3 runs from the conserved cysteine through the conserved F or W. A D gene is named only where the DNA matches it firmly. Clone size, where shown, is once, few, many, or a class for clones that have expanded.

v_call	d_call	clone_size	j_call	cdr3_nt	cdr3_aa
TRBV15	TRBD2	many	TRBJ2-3	TGTGCCACCAGCGCAGTAGCGGGATACACAGATACGCAGTATTTT	CATSAVAGYTDTQYF
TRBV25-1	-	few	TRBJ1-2	TGTGCCAGCAGTGGTCCCGGGACCTACTATGGCTACACCTTC	CASSGPGTYYGYTF
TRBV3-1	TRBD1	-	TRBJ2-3	TGTGCCAGCAGCCTCCGGGACAGGGCCTTCACAGATACGCAGTATTTT	CASSLRDRAFTDTQYF
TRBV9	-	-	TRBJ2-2	TGTGCCAGCAGCGTAGTAGGGTCCGGCGGGGAGCTGTTTTTT	CASSVVGSGGELFF
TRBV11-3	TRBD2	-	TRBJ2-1	TGTGCCAGCAGCTTTGGGACTAGCGAACGAGAGGATAAGTTCTTC	CASSFGTSEREDKFF
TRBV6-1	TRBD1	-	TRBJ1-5	TGTGCCAGCACCCAGGACAGGGGCCCTTATAGCAATCAGCCCCAGCATTTT	CASTQDRGPYSNQPQHF
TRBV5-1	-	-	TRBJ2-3	TGCGCCAGCAGCTTGCCGGCAGGGGCCACAGATACGCAGTATTTT	CASSLPAGATDTQYF
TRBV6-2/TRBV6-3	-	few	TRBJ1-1	TGTGCCAGCAGTTACATTTGGGGATTGGCGAACACTGAAGCTTTCTTT	CASSYIWGLANTEAFF
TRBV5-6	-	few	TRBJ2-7	TGTGCCAGCAGCTTGGGGGAGTCGGTCTCCGACGAGCAGTACTTC	CASSLGESVSDEQYF
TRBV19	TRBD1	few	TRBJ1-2	TGTGCCAGTAGTATAGTCTTTGGGACAGCTAACTATGGCTACACCTTC	CASSIVFGTANYGYTF
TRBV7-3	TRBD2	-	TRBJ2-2	TGTGCCAGCAGCTCCTCGGGACTAGCGGGAGCGTACACCGGGGAGCTGTTTTTT	CASSSSGLAGAYTGELFF
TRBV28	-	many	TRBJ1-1	TGTGCCAGCAGTCCCGGGACTCTAAACACTGAAGCTTTCTTT	CASSPGTLNTEAFF
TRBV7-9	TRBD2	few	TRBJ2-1	TGTGCCAGCAGCTACCTGGGGGGGACGGAGGTGGATGAGCAGTTCTTC	CASSYLGGTEVDEQFF
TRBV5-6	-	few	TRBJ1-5	TGTGCCAGCAGTTTGGGGCGGGATCAGCCCCAGCATTTT	CASSLGRDQPQHF
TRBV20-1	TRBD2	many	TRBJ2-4	TGCAGTGCTAGGGTACTAGCGGGAGAGCGGGTAGCCAAAAACATTCAGTACTTC	CSARVLAGERVAKNIQYF
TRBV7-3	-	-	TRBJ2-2	TGTGCCAGCAGCGCAACTAGTTCCACCGGGGAGCTGTTTTTT	CASSATSSTGELFF
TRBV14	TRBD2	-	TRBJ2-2	TGTGCCAGCAGCCAAAGGACTAGCGGGGGCTGGGGCACCGGGGAGCTGTTTTTT	CASSQRTSGGWGTGELFF
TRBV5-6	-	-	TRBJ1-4	TGTGCCAGCAGCTGGCAGGGAATCAATGAAAAACTGTTTTTT	CASSWQGINEKLFF
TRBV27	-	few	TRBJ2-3	TGTGCCAGCAGTTTATTCGGGGGGCCGACAGATACGCAGTATTTT	CASSLFGGPTDTQYF
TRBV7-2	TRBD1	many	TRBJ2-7	TGTGCCAGCAGCTGGGGGACAGTCTACGAGCAGTACTTC	CASSWGTVYEQYF
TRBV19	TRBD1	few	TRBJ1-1	TGTGCCAGTAGTTGGACAGGGGAGGTGAACACTGAAGCTTTCTTT	CASSWTGEVNTEAFF
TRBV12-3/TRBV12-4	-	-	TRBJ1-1	TGTGACAGCAGTTTAAGGGGGTGGGCTGAAGCTTTCTTT	CDSSLRGWAEAFF
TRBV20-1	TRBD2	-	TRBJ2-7	TGCAGTGCTACTAGCGGGAGGGCCTACGAGCAGTACTTC	CSATSGRAYEQYF
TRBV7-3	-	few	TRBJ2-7	TGTGCCAGCAGCGCCCTGACTACAGCCGAGCAGTACTTC	CASSALTTAEQYF
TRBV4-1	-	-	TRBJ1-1	TGCGCCAGCAGCCAAGAGTGGGGTCGGGAGGTGGGAACTTTCTTT	CASSQEWGREVGTFF
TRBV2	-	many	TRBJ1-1	TGTGCCAGCAGCGGGTCGGCAGGGAGGTACACTGAAGCTTTCTTT	CASSGSAGRYTEAFF
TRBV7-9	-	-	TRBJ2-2	TGTGCCAGCAGCTTAGAGGTCGCAGGGGACCCCGGGGAGCTGTTTTTT	CASSLEVAGDPGELFF
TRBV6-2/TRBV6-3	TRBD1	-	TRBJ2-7	TGTGCCAGCAGCCCCGAGGACAGGTCCTACGAGCAGTACTTC	CASSPEDRSYEQYF
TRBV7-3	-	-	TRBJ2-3	TGTGCCAGCAGCCCCGTTTCGGGTAGCACAGATACGCAGTATTTT	CASSPVSGSTDTQYF